One sample yielded the 25 T cell receptor beta chains listed below, sequenced in a study of T cells after somatic rescue of genetic block. Data came from immunoSEQ multiplex PCR; TCRdb stores just in-frame clones and leaves some out. The table has 15,000 or so clones, just over 70% seen once; the top ten hold approximately 15%. The sequencing input was peripheral blood mononuclear cells (PBMCs). Receptors originate from a boy aged 10-17 years.

V is TRBV11-1 and J is TRBJ1-1, with a possible D match to TRBD1 (5 bases). From germline, CDR1 is SGHAT and CDR2 FQDESV (reference sequence). The CDR3 spans 13 residues. Trimming cost V 1 base and J 5 bases, with 8 bases left between them. The chain's CDR3 is CASSLGGRTEAFF. CDR3 nucleotides: TGTGCCAGCAGCTTAGGGGGGAGGACTGAAGCTTTCTTT.

This clone has a single count. V gene TRBV5-1 combines with J gene TRBJ1-4, with D perhaps TRBD1 (5 bases). The CDR3 loop spans 14 amino acids. Germline CDR1 reads SGHRS; CDR2 reads YFSETQ. Trimming cost V 1 base and J 8 bases, with 12 bases left between them. The CDR3 DNA follows: TGCGCCAGCAGCTTGTGGGGGGAAATGGAAAAACTGTTTTTT. This gives the protein CASSLWGEMEKLFF.

There are a few counts of this clone. This chain joins TRBV28 and TRBJ2-5; no reliable D call. Germline assignment: CDR1 MDHEN and CDR2 SYDVKM. This CDR3 is built from 13 residues. V was pared by 5 bases and J by 1 base, with 8 bases between. In DNA form, the CDR3 reads TGTGCCAGCAGTCCACCCGTCCAAGAGACCCAGTACTTC. Its translation: CASSPPVQETQYF.

The genes are TRBV7-8 and TRBJ1-6; D possibly corresponds to TRBD1 (6 bases). Germline values: CDR1 SGHVS, CDR2 FQNEAQ. Trimming stripped 1 base from V and 15 bases from J, with 22 bases between. The CDR3 covers 16 residues. CDR3 protein: CASSLEATGPQIHLHF. The CDR3 DNA reads as TGTGCCAGCAGCTTAGAAGCGACAGGCCCTCAAATTCACCTCCACTTT.

The chain has TRBV4-2 and TRBJ2-7; tentatively, D is TRBD1 (8 bases). The CDR3 runs to 16 residues. V lost 3 bases and J 3 bases, leaving 18 bases between the germline ends. Germline-derived CDR1 and CDR2 are LGHNA and YNFKEQ. In nucleotides, the CDR3 is TGTGCCAGCAGCCAGGGAGGGACAGGCCTCCTCTACGAGCAGTACTTC. It translates to CASSQGGTGLLYEQYF.

The table lists this clone with a few counts. V and J are TRBV28 and TRBJ2-5; 9 positions match TRBD1. This CDR3 has 14 amino acids. Germline values: CDR1 MDHEN, CDR2 SYDVKM. Trimming removed 5 bases from V and 5 bases from J; junction bases left unmatched: 6. The CDR3 here is CASSLSGQGETQYF. CDR3 bases: TGTGCCAGCAGTCTCTCCGGACAGGGGGAGACCCAGTACTTC.

V gene TRBV27 combines with J gene TRBJ1-1; a possible D gene is TRBD1 (5 bases). The CDR3 contains 16 residues. Per the germline V gene, CDR1 is MNHEY and CDR2 is SMNVEV (reference sequence). V lost 5 bases and J 0 bases, leaving 16 bases between the germline ends. This CDR3 is CASSPLPGGLNTEAFF. The CDR3 DNA sequence: TGTGCCAGCAGTCCCCTGCCTGGGGGTTTGAACACTGAAGCTTTCTTT.

The V call is TRBV6-4, the J call TRBJ2-7; 9 nucleotides line up with TRBD2. The CDR3 is 16 amino acids. With V trimmed by 7 bases and J by 3 bases, 13 bases remained unmatched. Germline V lookup: CDR1 MRHNA, CDR2 SNTAGT. The CDR3 DNA sequence: TGTGCCAGCACCCTCCGGACGCGGGAGGGCTGCTACGAGCAGTACTTC. It yields the protein CASTLRTREGCYEQYF.

The gene calls are TRBV6-1 and TRBJ1-6, with 9 nucleotides matching TRBD1. This CDR3 has 14 residues. Per the germline V gene, CDR1 is MNHNS and CDR2 is SASEGT. With V trimmed by 3 bases and J by 10 bases, 4 bases remained unmatched. CDR3 region: CASSEDRGWSPLHF. DNA for the CDR3: TGTGCCAGCAGTGAGGACAGGGGTTGGTCACCCCTCCACTTT.

This clone has a single count. This chain joins TRBV5-4 and TRBJ2-5; 7 positions match TRBD2. The closer fit of TRBJ2-7 to the DNA end suggests the J call may be wrong. The CDR3 extends over 14 amino acids. Germline CDR1 reads SGHNT; CDR2 reads YYREEE (reference sequence). CDR3 in amino acids: CASSRPGLPYEQYF. The CDR3 DNA reads TGTGCCAGCAGCCGTCCGGGACTACCCTACGAGCAGTACTTC.

The chain recombines TRBV6-6 with TRBJ1-2; no firm D call. CDR3 length: 15 residues. Germline CDR1 reads MNHNY; CDR2 reads SVGAGI (reference sequence). The V gene lost 7 bases and the J gene lost 4 bases, with 19 bases spanning the gap. The CDR3 loop reads CASNGLGPRGYGYTF. The CDR3 DNA is TGTGCCAGCAACGGTCTTGGACCCCGAGGCTATGGCTACACCTTC.

CDR3 nucleotide sequence: TGCGCCAGCAGTACGGCGGGGGCCGCTCAGGATGAGCAGTTCTTC. Translating gives CASSTAGAAQDEQFF. The chain is built from TRBV10-1 and TRBJ2-1, with D possibly matching TRBD2 (7 bases). The CDR3 spans 15 residues. CDR1 is WNHNN, CDR2 SYGVQD, per germline (reference sequence). Trimming cost V 5 bases and J 8 bases, with 19 bases left between them.

This chain joins TRBV28 and TRBJ2-5; TRBD2 agrees at 8 bases. The DNA end is a closer match to TRBJ2-7, so the J assignment may be wrong. Looked up from germline, CDR1 is MDHEN and CDR2 is SYDVKM. This CDR3 is 16 amino acids long. The CDR3 DNA reads TGTGCCAGCAGTTTTTCCCAGCGGGGGCTAACCTACGAGCAGTACTTC. Translating it yields CASSFSQRGLTYEQYF.

Note on this clone: An end of the junction does not agree with germline; a read error may underlie this. V is TRBV19 and J is TRBJ2-1; D could derive from TRBD1 or TRBD2 (6 bases each). The germline gives CDR1 LNHDA, CDR2 SQIVND (reference sequence). The CDR3 extends over 15 amino acids. CDR3 in DNA: TGTGCGAGTACGGGGGCGACCCGCTCCTACAATGAGCAGTTCTTC. Translation: CASTGATRSYNEQFF.

By its share, this clone is medium-sized. The chain combines TRBV27 with TRBJ1-6, with a tentative D call TRBD1 (5 bases). Germline lookup yields CDR1 MNHEY and CDR2 SMNVEV (reference sequence). This CDR3 has 18 residues. With 5 bases removed from V and 7 bases from J, the gap between germline ends came to 24 bases. CDR3 in DNA: TGTGCCAGCAGTCTGTTGGGGCGTTGGGGGAGTGAGAATTCACCCCTCCACTTT. It yields the protein CASSLLGRWGSENSPLHF.

This chain uses TRBV11-3 with TRBJ2-7, with TRBD2 matching 8 bases. The CDR3 has 13 residues. Per the germline V gene, CDR1 is SGHNT and CDR2 is YENEEA. Trimming took 3 bases from V and 8 from J; bases not matched to a gene: 6. The CDR3 region is CASSFRTSRKQYF. The CDR3 DNA follows: TGTGCCAGCAGCTTCAGGACTAGCCGAAAGCAGTACTTC.

The CDR3 loop is CASSFTVVDTQYF. For the CDR3, the DNA is TGTGCCAGCAGCTTCACCGTAGTGGATACGCAGTATTTT. The chain links TRBV7-8 to TRBJ2-3; no definite D call. The CDR3 is made up of 13 amino acids. V lost 3 bases, J lost 6 bases, and 10 bases lay in between. The germline V gene encodes CDR1 SGHVS and CDR2 FQNEAQ.

This chain uses TRBV5-1 with TRBJ2-2; D not certain. With 1 base removed from V and 8 bases from J, the gap between germline ends came to 9 bases. The CDR3 is 13 residues long. In germline, CDR1 is SGHRS, CDR2 YFSETQ. The CDR3 DNA is TGCGCCAGCAGCTTGAGGGCTTTTGGGGAGCTGTTTTTT. Translation gives CASSLRAFGELFF.

The genes are TRBV18 and TRBJ2-1, with D unclear. The germline gives CDR1 KGHSH, CDR2 LQKENI. V was clipped by 2 bases and J by 7 bases, with 9 bases between them. The length of the CDR3 is 13 residues. The CDR3 protein is CASSPISINEQFF. In DNA, the CDR3 is TGTGCCAGCTCACCAATCTCCATAAATGAGCAGTTCTTC.

This chain joins TRBV4-2 and TRBJ2-7, with a weak D call TRBD1 (5 bases). This CDR3 region has 14 residues. In germline, CDR1 is LGHNA, CDR2 YNFKEQ. V gave up 2 bases and J gave up 2 bases, with 10 bases separating them. In DNA form, the CDR3 reads TGTGCCAGCAGCCAACGCCAGGGCACCTACGAGCAGTACTTC. Protein product: CASSQRQGTYEQYF.

The rearrangement links TRBV19 to TRBJ1-1; 7 bases are a match to TRBD1. Germline loops: CDR1 LNHDA, CDR2 SQIVND (reference sequence). The CDR3 extends over 16 amino acids. V lost 3 bases, J lost 3 bases, and 10 bases stayed unmatched. CDR3 residues: CASSIPYRGRDTEAFF. In DNA form, the CDR3 reads TGTGCCAGTAGTATTCCTTACAGGGGTAGGGACACTGAAGCTTTCTTT. The full variable domain, rest sourced from reference TRBV19 and TRBJ1-1, is DGGITQSPKYLFRKEGQNVTLSCEQNLNHDAMYWYRQDPGQGLRLIYYSQIVNDFQKGDIAEGYSVSREKKESFPLTVTSAQKNPTAFYLCASSIPYRGRDTEAFFGQGTRLTVV.

This clone appeared once. The genes are TRBV10-2 and TRBJ2-7, with TRBD1 as a possible D gene (6 bases). Trimming shortened V by 5 bases and J by 3 bases, and 8 bases separated the two germline ends. Per the germline V gene, CDR1 is WSHSY and CDR2 is SAAADI. The CDR3 consists of 12 residues. The CDR3 nucleotides are TGCGCCAGCAGTCTGGACAGCTACGAGCAGTACTTC. It codes for CASSLDSYEQYF.

The rearrangement joins TRBV18 to TRBJ2-2; D gene unclear. CDR1 and CDR2 (germline): KGHSH, LQKENI. The CDR3 is 14 amino acids. V lost 2 bases and J lost 5, with 9 bases in between. CDR3 DNA sequence: TGTGCCAGCTCACCAAGACATCTTACCGGGGAGCTGTTTTTT. Translated, it gives CASSPRHLTGELFF.

This clone was detected a few times. This chain uses TRBV11-1 with TRBJ2-3, with D hard to call. Trimming took 6 bases from V and 2 from J, leaving 24 bases between them. CDR3 size: 18 residues. The germline V gene has CDR1 SGHAT and CDR2 FQDESV (reference sequence). Here the CDR3 DNA reads TGTGCCAGCAGGGGCGATAGCCTTTTACTTACAAACACAGATACGCAGTATTTT. This translates into CASRGDSLLLTNTDTQYF.

The V gene is TRBV12-5, the J gene TRBJ2-3, with 9 nucleotides matching TRBD1. The CDR3 covers 19 residues. The junction had 14 bases not matched to a gene; V was cut back by 4 bases and J by 0 bases. CDR1 and CDR2 from the germline V gene are LGHNT and FRNRAP. The CDR3 reads CASGWGTGKSLLSTDTQYF. CDR3 coding DNA: TGTGCTAGTGGTTGGGGGACAGGGAAGAGTTTACTTAGCACAGATACGCAGTATTTT.